The 8 T cell receptor beta chains given below trace back to one sample, sequenced in a study of blood T cell repertoires in COVID-19. Generated by immunoSEQ multiplex PCR, the TCRdb table keeps only in-frame clones and is missing some. This sample has 300,000 or so clones; roughly 84% occur once, and the top ten carry 1%. The specimen sequenced was peripheral blood. The receptors here all came from a man aged 45-65 years with active or convalescent COVID-19.

CDR3 sequence reads: CAGGPTSNQPQHF. The CDR3 DNA sequence: TGTGCCGGCGGTCCGACTAGCAATCAGCCCCAGCATTTT. The chain joins TRBV19 to TRBJ1-5; D not certain. The length of the CDR3 is 13 residues. Looked up from germline, CDR1 is LNHDA and CDR2 is SQIVND (reference sequence). Trimming took 11 bases from V and 0 from J, leaving 11 bases between them.

The chain links TRBV7-3 to TRBJ2-2, with TRBD1 identical over 8 bases. Losses at the gene ends were 8 bases for V and 9 bases for J; bases not matched to a gene: 8. CDR1 SGHTA and CDR2 FQGTGA come from the germline V gene. The CDR3 is 13 amino acids. In DNA form, the CDR3 reads TGTGCCAGCTCAGGGGGCGATTTCCGGGAGCTGTTTTTT. Protein product: CASSGGDFRELFF.

The chain joins TRBV5-1 to TRBJ2-5, with 8 bases lining up with TRBD1. The CDR3 covers 14 residues. In germline, CDR1 is SGHRS, CDR2 YFSETQ. With 6 bases clipped from V and 3 bases from J, the junction kept 7 bases outside the gene matches. The CDR3 here is CASTLNRGKETQYF. The CDR3 bases are TGCGCCAGCACTCTAAACAGGGGGAAAGAGACCCAGTACTTC.

This clone was observed once. The CDR3 is CASSQNGVGDTQYF. The CDR3 DNA is TGCGCCAGCAGCCAAAACGGGGTAGGAGATACGCAGTATTTT. The chain links TRBV4-3 to TRBJ2-3, with D tentatively TRBD2 (5 bases). The CDR3 contains 14 residues. CDR1 and CDR2 (germline): LGHNA, YSLEER. Trimming cost V 2 bases and J 5 bases, with 11 bases left between them.

This clone appeared a few times. The gene calls are TRBV10-3 and TRBJ2-1; TRBD2 aligns across 9 bases. This CDR3 has 18 residues. Germline CDR1 reads ENHRY; CDR2 reads SYGVKD. V lost 4 bases and J lost 4; bases outside the gene matches: 14. The CDR3 nucleotides are TGTGCCATCAGTGGCCGTCAGTTAGCGGGAGAGGGGTACAATGAGCAGTTCTTC. Translated, it gives CAISGRQLAGEGYNEQFF.

This chain connects TRBV7-9 to TRBJ2-1, with D tentatively TRBD2 (5 bases). Germline CDR1 is SEHNR and CDR2 is FQNEAQ (reference sequence). CDR3 length: 13 residues. Trimming stripped 5 bases from V and 8 bases from J, with 13 bases between. DNA of the CDR3: TGTGCCAGCAGCCCCTGGACTGTGGATGAGCAGTTCTTC. Protein: CASSPWTVDEQFF.

This chain joins TRBV28 and TRBJ1-3, with 7 bases aligning to TRBD1. With V trimmed by 7 bases and J by 5 bases, 5 bases remained unmatched. Germline CDR1 is MDHEN and CDR2 is SYDVKM. The CDR3 spans 13 residues. CDR3 sequence: CASKQGIRNTIYF. The CDR3 DNA reads as TGTGCCAGCAAACAGGGGATCCGAAACACCATATATTTT.

The chain is built from TRBV7-3 and TRBJ2-1, with 7 bases matching TRBD2. The trim removed 5 bases at V and 5 bases at J, leaving 9 bases unmatched. The CDR3 length is 15 residues. Germline CDR1 reads SGHTA; CDR2 reads FQGTGA. This CDR3 is CASSLGVAGHNEQFF. CDR3 sequence (DNA): TGTGCCAGCAGCCTCGGGGTAGCGGGTCACAATGAGCAGTTCTTC.